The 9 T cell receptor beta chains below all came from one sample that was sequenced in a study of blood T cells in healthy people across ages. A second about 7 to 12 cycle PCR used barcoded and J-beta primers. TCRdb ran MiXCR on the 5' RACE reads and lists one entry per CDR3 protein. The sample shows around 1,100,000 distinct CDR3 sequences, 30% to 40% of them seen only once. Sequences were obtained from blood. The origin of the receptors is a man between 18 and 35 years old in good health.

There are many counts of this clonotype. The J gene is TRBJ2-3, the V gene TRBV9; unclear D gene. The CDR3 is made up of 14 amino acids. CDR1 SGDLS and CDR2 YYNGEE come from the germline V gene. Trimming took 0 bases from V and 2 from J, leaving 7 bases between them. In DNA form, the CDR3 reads TGTGCCAGCAGCGTAGACCGACACACAGATACGCAGTATTTT. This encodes CASSVDRHTDTQYF.

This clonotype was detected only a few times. CDR3 sequence (DNA): TGTGCCAGCAGCTTAACCCGACTGAAGGGTGGCTACACCTTC. As protein: CASSLTRLKGGYTF. V and J are TRBV7-2 and TRBJ1-2; D unresolved. The ends were cut back, 2 bases at V and 7 bases at J, with 14 bases in the middle. Germline V gene data show CDR1 as SGHTA and CDR2 as FQGNSA. The CDR3 extends over 14 amino acids. The full variable domain, rest sourced from reference TRBV7-2 and TRBJ1-2, is GAGVSQSPSNKVTEKGKDVELRCDPISGHTALYWYRQSLGQGLEFLIYFQGNSAPDKSGLPSDRFSAERTGGSVSTLTIQRTQQEDSAVYLCASSLTRLKGGYTFGSGTRLTVV.

The CDR3 sequence: CASSWRGSYEQFF. CDR3 coding DNA: TGTGCCAGCAGCTGGAGGGGTTCCTACGAGCAGTTCTTC. The chain couples TRBV5-6 to TRBJ2-1, with D possibly TRBD2 on 6 matching bases. Germline lookup yields CDR1 SGHDT and CDR2 YYEEEE. V was clipped by 3 bases and J by 10 bases, with 14 bases between them. The CDR3 is 13 residues long.

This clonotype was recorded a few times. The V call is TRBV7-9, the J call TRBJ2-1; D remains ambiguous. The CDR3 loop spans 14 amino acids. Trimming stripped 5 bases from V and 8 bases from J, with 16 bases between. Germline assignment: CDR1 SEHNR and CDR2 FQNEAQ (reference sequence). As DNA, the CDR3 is TGTGCCAGCAGCACATCCCCCGATCGGGATGAGCAGTTCTTC. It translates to CASSTSPDRDEQFF.

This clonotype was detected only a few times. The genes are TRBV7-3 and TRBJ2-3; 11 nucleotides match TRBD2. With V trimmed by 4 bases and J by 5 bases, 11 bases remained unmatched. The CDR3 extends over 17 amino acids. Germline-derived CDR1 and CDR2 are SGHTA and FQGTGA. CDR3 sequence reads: CASSSPGGTSGLDTQYF. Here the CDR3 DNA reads TGTGCCAGCAGCTCCCCGGGGGGGACTAGCGGACTAGATACGCAGTATTTT.

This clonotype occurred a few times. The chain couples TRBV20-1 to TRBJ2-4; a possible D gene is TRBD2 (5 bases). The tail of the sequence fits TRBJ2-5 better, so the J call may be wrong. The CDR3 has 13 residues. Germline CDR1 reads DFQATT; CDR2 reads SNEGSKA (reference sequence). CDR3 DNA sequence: TGCAGTTTGGGGAGTCCCGCCCAAGAGACCCAGTACTTC. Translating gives CSLGSPAQETQYF.

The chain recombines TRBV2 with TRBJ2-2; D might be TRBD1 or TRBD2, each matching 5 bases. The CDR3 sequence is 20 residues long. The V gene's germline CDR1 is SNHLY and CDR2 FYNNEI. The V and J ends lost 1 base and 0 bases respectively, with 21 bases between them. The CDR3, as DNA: TGTGCCAGCAGTGAAGTTAACCCAATACTAGACAGAACGAACACCGGGGAGCTGTTTTTT. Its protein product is CASSEVNPILDRTNTGELFF.

The DNA of the CDR3 is TGTGCCAGCAGTTACAATAGCGGTCGGAACACCGGGGAGCTGTTTTTT. It encodes CASSYNSGRNTGELFF. V gene TRBV6-2 or TRBV6-3 combines with J gene TRBJ2-2; TRBD2 is a possible D gene (6 bases). The germline gives CDR1 MNHEY, CDR2 SVGEGT. Trimming removed 2 bases from V and 1 base from J, with 11 bases in between. The CDR3 sequence is 16 residues long.

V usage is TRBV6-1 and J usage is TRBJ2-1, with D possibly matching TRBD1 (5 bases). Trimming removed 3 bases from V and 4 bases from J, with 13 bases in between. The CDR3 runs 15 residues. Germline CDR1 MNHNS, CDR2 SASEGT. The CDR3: CASSDPYRTYNEQFF. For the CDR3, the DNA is TGTGCCAGCAGTGATCCTTACAGGACGTACAATGAGCAGTTCTTC.